Below, one TCR beta chain is given with its context. The data are from a study of patients and donors after allogeneic stem cell transplantation. TCRdb itself ran the RT-PCR reads through MiXCR, one entry per CDR3 protein. The sample holds about 960,000 distinct CDR3 sequences, 15% to 20% seen once. Sequencing was done on a sample of blood, either unsorted or a sorted T cell fraction (not recorded which). The sequence was collected from a human donor who was either an allogeneic HSCT recipient or a stem cell or donor lymphocyte infusion donor (not recorded which). It is not recorded whose cells these are; they may come from a transplant donor.

The CDR3 nucleotides are TGTGCCAGCAGCCAAGAGGGCAGCCTAAATGAAAAACTGTTTTTT. Protein product: CASSQEGSLNEKLFF. The chain joins TRBV14 to TRBJ1-4; no firm D call. CDR3 length: 15 residues. V lost 0 bases and J lost 5, with 10 bases in between. Germline CDR1 reads SGHDN; CDR2 reads FVKESK.